The source of this T cell receptor beta chain is a study of T-cell reconstitution after alpha-beta-depleted transplantation in children. Preparation of the TCRbeta library was carried out with unique molecular identifiers. TCRdb reprocessed the PCR reads with MiXCR, giving one entry per CDR3 protein. The data show over 550,000 distinct CDR3 sequences, over 9.5% seen once. This clonotype was seen at least ten times. This TCR came from a human donor who donated a stem cell graft to a child with acute myeloid leukemia. The source was PBMCs from the stem cell graft donor, collected from the stem cell graft.

The CDR3 DNA reads as TGTGCCATCAGTGAGCCCCGGGACAGCGAGCAGTACTTC. This translates into CAISEPRDSEQYF. This chain links TRBV10-3 with TRBJ2-7, with 7 nucleotides matching TRBD1. The CDR3 is 13 amino acids. J was trimmed by 6 bases and V by 2 bases; bases with no gene match: 4. Germline V CDR1 and CDR2: ENHRY, SYGVKD.